A single sample is the source of the 25 T cell receptor beta chains below, sequenced in a study of T-cell memory formation after mild COVID-19. Each CDR3 protein is one row after TCRdb ran MiXCR on the 5' RACE reads. This table holds a few hundred thousand distinct CDR3 sequences, less than 20% found once. Material: PBMCs or a T cell subset sorted from them (not recorded which). These receptors originate from a man aged 18 to 30 who had mild COVID-19 (a few samples of this study predate the infection). Cell type and time point are not known.

The chain has TRBV7-2 and TRBJ1-5, with TRBD1 matching over 9 bases. Per the germline V gene, CDR1 is SGHTA and CDR2 is FQGNSA. CDR3 length: 16 amino acids. V shed 5 bases and J 2 bases; nucleotides not matched to a gene: 7. The CDR3 is CASSVTGGIGNQPQHF. The CDR3 nucleotides are TGTGCCAGCAGCGTTACAGGGGGCATCGGCAATCAGCCCCAGCATTTT. The full variable domain, its missing parts supplied by reference TRBV7-2 and TRBJ1-5, is GAGVSQSPSNKVTEKGKDVELRCDPISGHTALYWYRQSLGQGLEFLIYFQGNSAPDKSGLPSDRFSAERTGGSVSTLTIQRTQQEDSAVYLCASSVTGGIGNQPQHFGDGTRLSIL.

This clonotype showed up many times. The V gene is TRBV15, the J gene TRBJ2-1; 7 bases line up with TRBD1. The CDR3 is 14 amino acids. Per germline, CDR1 LNHNV and CDR2 YYDKDF (reference sequence). The J segment lost 3 bases and the V segment lost 5 bases, leaving 4 bases of the junction unmatched. The CDR3 sequence is CATSPGQSYNEQFF. The CDR3 bases are TGTGCCACCAGCCCGGGACAGAGCTACAATGAGCAGTTCTTC. The entire variable domain, with the rest obtained from reference TRBV15 and TRBJ2-1, is as follows: DAMVIQNPRYQVTQFGKPVTLSCSQTLNHNVMYWYQQKSSQAPKLLFHYYDKDFNNEADTPDNFQSRRPNTSFCFLDIRSPGLGDTAMYLCATSPGQSYNEQFFGPGTRLTVL.

V is TRBV4-1 and J is TRBJ1-2, with D possibly TRBD1 on 5 matching bases. CDR1 MGHRA and CDR2 YSYEKL come from the germline V gene. The CDR3 length is 15 residues. Trimming removed 0 bases at V and 1 base at J, with 9 bases between. CDR3 sequence: CASSQDPQVNYGYTF. The DNA for the CDR3 is TGCGCCAGCAGCCAAGACCCACAGGTTAACTATGGCTACACCTTC.

This clonotype has only a few counts. V and J are TRBV12-3 or TRBV12-4 and TRBJ2-3, with D hard to call. The CDR3 has 15 amino acids. V was shortened by 6 bases and J by 0 bases, with 13 bases between the two germline ends. CDR3 region: CASSSRRPSTDTQYF. CDR3 nucleotides: TGTGCCAGCAGCTCTAGACGGCCTAGCACAGATACGCAGTATTTT.

In its sample, this clonotype was seen once. The chain recombines TRBV5-1 with TRBJ2-3; tentatively, D is TRBD1 (5 bases). Germline loops: CDR1 SGHRS, CDR2 YFSETQ. Trimming stripped 0 bases from V and 0 bases from J, with 11 bases between. The CDR3 contains 16 residues. The CDR3 sequence is CASSLAGPSSTDTQYF. The CDR3 nucleotides are TGCGCCAGCAGCTTGGCAGGGCCCTCTAGCACAGATACGCAGTATTTT.

The table lists this clonotype with a few counts. The rearrangement uses TRBV4-2 and TRBJ2-3, with D possibly being TRBD2 (5 bases). V lost 5 bases and J lost 7, with 13 bases in between. The germline CDR1 and CDR2 sequences are LGHNA and YNFKEQ. The CDR3 is made up of 13 amino acids. CDR3 sequence (DNA): TGTGCCAGCAGCACACGGACTTTAAATACGCAGTATTTT. Translation: CASSTRTLNTQYF.

The rearrangement joins TRBV5-5 to TRBJ2-5; TRBD1 agrees at 7 bases. Germline V gene lookup returns CDR1 SGHKS and CDR2 YYEKEE (reference sequence). The V segment lost 5 bases and the J segment 5 bases; nucleotides outside the gene matches: 15. This CDR3 has 16 amino acids. The CDR3: CASRMAHEGAWETQYF. In nucleotides, the CDR3 is TGTGCCAGCAGGATGGCCCACGAGGGGGCCTGGGAGACCCAGTACTTC. Based on the CDR3 plus reference TRBV5-5 and TRBJ2-5, the full variable domain is DAGVTQSPTHLIKTRGQQVTLRCSPISGHKSVSWYQQVLGQGPQFIFQYYEKEERGRGNFPDRFSARQFPNYSSELNVNALLLGDSALYLCASRMAHEGAWETQYFGPGTRLLVL.

This clonotype came up a few times. This chain connects TRBV6-5 to TRBJ1-1; D is unclear. The germline V and J ends were trimmed by 0 bases and 1 base, with 9 bases remaining between them. This CDR3 contains 15 residues. Germline CDR1 is MNHEY and CDR2 is SVGAGI. CDR3 nucleotide sequence: TGTGCCAGCAGTTACTCGCTTCGAGGGAACACTGAAGCTTTCTTT. Residues: CASSYSLRGNTEAFF.

The chain recombines TRBV6-2 or TRBV6-3 with TRBJ2-7; D gene ambiguous. CDR1 MNHEY and CDR2 SVGEGT come from the germline V gene. The CDR3 runs 13 residues. Trimming pared 6 bases from V and 3 bases from J, leaving 12 bases between. The CDR3 region is CASSPASGYEQYV. CDR3 in DNA: TGTGCCAGCAGCCCCGCCTCGGGCTACGAGCAGTACGTC.

This chain connects TRBV19 to TRBJ2-7; 10 bases align to TRBD1. Germline V lookup: CDR1 LNHDA, CDR2 SQIVND (reference sequence). The CDR3 covers 15 residues. V shed 7 bases and J 3 bases; nucleotides not matched to a gene: 9. In nucleotides, the CDR3 is TGTGCCAGTACCCCTTCATGGACAGGGGGCTACGAGCAGTACTTC. Its translation is CASTPSWTGGYEQYF.

This clonotype was counted only a few times. The chain links TRBV6-5 to TRBJ1-3, with D unresolved. V lost 2 bases and J lost 0, with 8 bases in between. From germline, CDR1 is MNHEY and CDR2 SVGAGI. CDR3 length equals 15 residues. CDR3 sequence reads: CASSYSRNSGNTIYF. The CDR3, as DNA: TGTGCCAGCAGTTACAGCCGCAACTCTGGAAACACCATATATTTT.

This clonotype was picked up a small number of times. This chain uses TRBV4-2 with TRBJ2-2; 11 bases align to TRBD2. V gave up 0 bases and J gave up 4 bases; unmatched junction bases: 13. The CDR3 contains 20 residues. Germline-derived CDR1 and CDR2 are LGHNA and YNFKEQ. The CDR3 DNA reads as TGTGCCAGCAGCCAAGACCCCGAGGTAGCGGGGGGGCGGGGCACCGGGGAGCTGTTTTTT. It codes for CASSQDPEVAGGRGTGELFF.

The rearrangement links TRBV6-1 to TRBJ2-7, with TRBD2 matching over 7 bases. V shed 4 bases, J shed 4 bases, and the junction held 7 bases outside the gene matches. CDR3 length equals 14 residues. Germline assignment: CDR1 MNHNS and CDR2 SASEGT. The CDR3 sequence is CASSVRRGYYEQYF. The CDR3 region has the DNA TGTGCCAGCAGTGTTCGGCGGGGGTATTACGAGCAGTACTTC.

The V and J genes are TRBV4-1 and TRBJ2-3; TRBD1 or TRBD2 may be the D gene (6 bases each). V lost 0 bases and J 4 bases, leaving 11 bases between the germline ends. The germline V gene encodes CDR1 MGHRA and CDR2 YSYEKL. CDR3 length: 15 amino acids. In DNA, the CDR3 is TGCGCCAGCAGCCAAGATTGGGGGGCCGCAGATACGCAGTATTTT. Translation: CASSQDWGAADTQYF.

In this sample, this clonotype turned up once. V and J are TRBV7-9 and TRBJ2-3; 10 positions agree with TRBD1. Looked up from germline, CDR1 is SEHNR and CDR2 is FQNEAQ (reference sequence). V was clipped by 5 bases and J by 4 bases; unmatched bases: 12. The CDR3 is made up of 17 amino acids. The CDR3 sequence: CASSPPTGTGEPDTQYF. DNA of the CDR3: TGTGCCAGCAGCCCGCCTACCGGGACAGGGGAACCAGATACGCAGTATTTT.

The rearrangement links TRBV5-4 to TRBJ2-7; D is unresolved. The germline CDR1 and CDR2 sequences are SGHNT and YYREEE (reference sequence). The ends were cut back, 4 bases at V and 3 bases at J, with 14 bases in the middle. CDR3 length: 14 amino acids. The CDR3 region has the DNA TGTGCCAGCAGCGATTTGGGGAACCTCTACGAGCAGTACTTC. As protein: CASSDLGNLYEQYF. Full variable domain (remainder filled in from reference TRBV5-4 and TRBJ2-7): ETGVTQSPTHLIKTRGQQVTLRCSSQSGHNTVSWYQQALGQGPQFIFQYYREEENGRGNFPPRFSGLQFPNYSSELNVNALELDDSALYLCASSDLGNLYEQYFGPGTRLTVT.

The chain has TRBV5-1 and TRBJ2-2; 8 bases fit TRBD2. V trimming: 6 bases; J trimming: 5 bases; junction bases outside the gene matches: 6. The CDR3 sequence is 14 residues long. CDR1 and CDR2 (germline): SGHRS, YFSETQ. CDR3 sequence: CASTGRGATGELFF. The CDR3 DNA reads as TGCGCCAGCACCGGGAGGGGGGCGACCGGGGAGCTGTTTTTT.

The table lists this clonotype with a few counts. This chain uses TRBV5-1 with TRBJ2-3; maybe TRBD1 (6 bases). CDR1 SGHRS and CDR2 YFSETQ come from the germline V gene. CDR3 length: 15 residues. V lost 5 bases and J 1 base, leaving 14 bases between the germline ends. CDR3 loop: CASRWTASGTDTQYF. For the CDR3, the DNA is TGCGCCAGCAGGTGGACAGCCTCAGGCACAGATACGCAGTATTTT.

This clonotype was seen a few times. The V gene is TRBV29-1, the J gene TRBJ1-1; no clear D. Germline V gene sequence: CDR1 SQVTM, CDR2 ANQGSEA. Trimming cost V 3 bases and J 2 bases, with 10 bases left between them. The CDR3 spans 13 residues. CDR3: CSVEAALNTEAFF. The CDR3 DNA reads as TGCAGCGTTGAGGCAGCCCTTAACACTGAAGCTTTCTTT.

V is TRBV10-3 and J is TRBJ1-1; 8 bases are a match to TRBD1. The V segment lost 2 bases and the J segment 3 bases; nucleotides outside the gene matches: 2. Germline CDR1 is ENHRY and CDR2 is SYGVKD. This CDR3 spans 14 amino acids. This CDR3 is CAISEQTGDTEAFF. In DNA, the CDR3 is TGTGCCATCAGTGAGCAGACAGGGGACACTGAAGCTTTCTTT.

This clonotype has a handful of counts. The chain links TRBV5-1 to TRBJ1-5, with D possibly being TRBD1 (5 bases). Germline CDR1 reads SGHRS; CDR2 reads YFSETQ. The CDR3 contains 13 residues. V lost 1 base, J lost 6 bases, and 8 bases lay in between. CDR3 region: CASSLLGGQPQHF. The CDR3 region has the DNA TGCGCCAGCAGCTTGTTGGGGGGTCAGCCCCAGCATTTT.

This clonotype turned up a few times. The chain has TRBV27 and TRBJ1-6, with D possibly matching TRBD1 (6 bases). This CDR3 comprises 15 residues. Germline V gives CDR1 MNHEY, CDR2 SMNVEV (reference sequence). V gave up 2 bases and J gave up 5 bases, with 10 bases separating them. The CDR3 protein is CASSLRTAHNSPLHF. The CDR3 DNA follows: TGTGCCAGCAGTTTAAGGACAGCCCATAATTCACCCCTCCACTTT.

This clonotype was counted a few times. This sequence joins TRBV18 and TRBJ2-5, with D possibly TRBD2 on 6 matching bases. This CDR3 has 14 residues. V was clipped by 4 bases and J by 4 bases, with 13 bases between them. The germline V gene encodes CDR1 KGHSH and CDR2 LQKENI. CDR3 DNA: TGTGCCAGCTCACAGGGACTGGTTGGAGAGACCCAGTACTTC. It specifies CASSQGLVGETQYF.

This chain uses TRBV7-9 with TRBJ2-7; D is undetermined. Germline V lookup: CDR1 SEHNR, CDR2 FQNEAQ (reference sequence). Trimming pared 1 base from V and 5 bases from J, leaving 9 bases between. The CDR3 runs to 13 residues. CDR3 amino acids: CASSLGVADEQYV. The CDR3 nucleotides are TGTGCCAGCAGCTTAGGGGTGGCGGACGAGCAGTACGTC.

This clonotype was detected a few times. V usage is TRBV29-1 and J usage is TRBJ2-3, with D uncertain. CDR1 SQVTM and CDR2 ANQGSEA come from the germline V gene. The CDR3 consists of 12 residues. Trimming shortened V by 7 bases and J by 0 bases, and 8 bases separated the two germline ends. The CDR3 region has the DNA TGCAGCGGGGTGGCGAGCACAGATACGCAGTATTTT. Residues: CSGVASTDTQYF.